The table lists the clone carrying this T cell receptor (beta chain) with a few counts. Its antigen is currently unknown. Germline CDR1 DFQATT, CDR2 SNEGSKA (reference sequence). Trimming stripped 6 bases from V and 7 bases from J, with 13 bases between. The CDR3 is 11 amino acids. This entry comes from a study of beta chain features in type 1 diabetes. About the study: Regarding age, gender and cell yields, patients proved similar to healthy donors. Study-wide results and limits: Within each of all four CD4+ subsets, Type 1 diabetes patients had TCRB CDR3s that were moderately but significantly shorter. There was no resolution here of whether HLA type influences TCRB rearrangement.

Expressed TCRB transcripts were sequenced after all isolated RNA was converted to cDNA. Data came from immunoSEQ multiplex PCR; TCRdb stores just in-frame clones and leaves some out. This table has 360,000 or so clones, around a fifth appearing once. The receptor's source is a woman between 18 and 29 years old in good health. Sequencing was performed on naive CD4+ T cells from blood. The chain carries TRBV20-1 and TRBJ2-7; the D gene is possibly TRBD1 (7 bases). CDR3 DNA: TGCAGTGCGACTCCAGGGGGGGAGCAGTACTTC. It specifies CSATPGGEQYF.